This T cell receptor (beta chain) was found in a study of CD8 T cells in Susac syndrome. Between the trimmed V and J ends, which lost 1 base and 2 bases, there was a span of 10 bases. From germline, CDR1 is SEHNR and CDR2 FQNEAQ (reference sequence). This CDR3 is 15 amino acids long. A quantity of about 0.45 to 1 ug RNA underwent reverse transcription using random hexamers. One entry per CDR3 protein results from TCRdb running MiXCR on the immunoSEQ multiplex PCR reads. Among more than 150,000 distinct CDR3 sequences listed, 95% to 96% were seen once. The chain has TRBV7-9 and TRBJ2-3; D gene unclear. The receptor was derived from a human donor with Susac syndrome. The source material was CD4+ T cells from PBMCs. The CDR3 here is CASSLGRRYTDTQYF. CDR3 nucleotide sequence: TGTGCCAGCAGCTTAGGTCGGAGATACACAGATACGCAGTATTTT.